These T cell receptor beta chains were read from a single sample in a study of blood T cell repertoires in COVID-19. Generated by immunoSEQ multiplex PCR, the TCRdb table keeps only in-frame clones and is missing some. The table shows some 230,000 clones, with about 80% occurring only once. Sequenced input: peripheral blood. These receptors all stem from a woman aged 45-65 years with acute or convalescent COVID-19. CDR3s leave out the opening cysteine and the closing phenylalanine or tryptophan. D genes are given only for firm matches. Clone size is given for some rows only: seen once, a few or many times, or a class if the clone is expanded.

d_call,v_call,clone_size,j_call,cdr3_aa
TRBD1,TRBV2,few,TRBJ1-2,ASRDGTANYGYT
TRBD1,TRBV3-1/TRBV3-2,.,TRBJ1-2,ASSQKVQGAPNGYT
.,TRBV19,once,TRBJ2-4,ASSRGIEIQY
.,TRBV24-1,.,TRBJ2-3,ATSTPEVTDTQY
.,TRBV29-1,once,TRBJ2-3,SVGETGRGLADTQY
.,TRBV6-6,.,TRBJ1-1,ASSQGLTEAF
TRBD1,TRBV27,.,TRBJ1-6,ASSRQGQGYNSPLH
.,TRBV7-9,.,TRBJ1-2,ASSSRVWRQGYGYT
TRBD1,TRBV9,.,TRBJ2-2,ASSVTQQGHGELF
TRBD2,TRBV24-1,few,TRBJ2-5,ATGAGGLETQY
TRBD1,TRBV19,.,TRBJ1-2,ASTNTGGYGYT
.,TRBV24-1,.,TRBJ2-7,ATSVGPYEQY
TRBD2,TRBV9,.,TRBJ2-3,ASSVARQRGARDTQY
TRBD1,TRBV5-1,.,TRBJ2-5,ASSDPGQGVETQY
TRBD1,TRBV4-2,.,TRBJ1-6,ASSQDWTGNNSPLH
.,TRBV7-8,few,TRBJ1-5,ASSFGRNSNQPQH
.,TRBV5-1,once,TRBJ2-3,ASSLGWGGRDTQY
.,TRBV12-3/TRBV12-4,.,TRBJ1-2,ASSLRGYGYT
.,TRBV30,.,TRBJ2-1,AWSVMADNEQF
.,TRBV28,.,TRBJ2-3,ASRSEPSTDTQY
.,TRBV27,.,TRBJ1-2,ASSLLAREGGYGYT
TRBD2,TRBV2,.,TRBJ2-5,AGLAGVQETQY
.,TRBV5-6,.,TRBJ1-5,ASSLGATPGKPQH
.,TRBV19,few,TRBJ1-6,ASSPRVLGSPLH
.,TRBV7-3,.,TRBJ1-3,ASSLRGGPNSGNTIY
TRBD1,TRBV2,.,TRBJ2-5,ATGTGRARLETQY
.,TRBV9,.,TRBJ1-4,ASSATGTLTNEKLF
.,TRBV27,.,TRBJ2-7,ASADSNSYEQY
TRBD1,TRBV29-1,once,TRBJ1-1,SGDRGRTEAF
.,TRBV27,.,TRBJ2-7,ASSPSGSSYEQY
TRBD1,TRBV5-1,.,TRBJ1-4,ASSLAEGGREKLF
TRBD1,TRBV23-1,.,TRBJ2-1,ASSQSGTGAYNEQF
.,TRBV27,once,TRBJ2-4,ASSMISGTNIQY
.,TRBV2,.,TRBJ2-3,ATSRGADTQY
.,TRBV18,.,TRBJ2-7,ASSPNSLGEQY
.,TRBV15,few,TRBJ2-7,ATIHLGGAGEYDEQY
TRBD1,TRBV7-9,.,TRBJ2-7,ASSRAGQGMGEQY
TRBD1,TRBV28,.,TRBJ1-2,ASSRQGAQGYT
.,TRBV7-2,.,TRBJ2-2,ASSRWGGPTGELF
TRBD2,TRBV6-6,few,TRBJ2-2,ASSMGLAGAGELF
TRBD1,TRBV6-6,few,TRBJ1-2,ASRRQGPYGYT
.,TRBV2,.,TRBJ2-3,ASREGWADTQY
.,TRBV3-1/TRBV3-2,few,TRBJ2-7,ASSHTYEQY
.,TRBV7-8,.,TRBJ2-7,ASTKDRYSYEQY
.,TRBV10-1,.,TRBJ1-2,ASSESIAGIQGYT
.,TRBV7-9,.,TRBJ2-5,ASSFGGYRAEETQY
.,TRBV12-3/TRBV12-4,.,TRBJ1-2,ASSRQDHYGYT
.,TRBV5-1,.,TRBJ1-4,ASSLFQGREKLF
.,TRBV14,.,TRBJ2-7,ASSAQIQGEQY
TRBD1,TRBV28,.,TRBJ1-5,ASRVDRASNQPQH
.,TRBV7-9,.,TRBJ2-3,ASSLRDTYTDTQY
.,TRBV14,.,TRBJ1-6,ASSHRGNYNSPLH
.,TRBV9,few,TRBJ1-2,ASSLRYGGSYT
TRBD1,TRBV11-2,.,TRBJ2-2,ASSSPTGMNTGELF
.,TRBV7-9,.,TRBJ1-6,ASSPTEKRSPLH
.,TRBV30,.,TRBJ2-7,AWRQSGKLSYEQY
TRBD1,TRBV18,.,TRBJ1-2,ASSQGTGANYGYT
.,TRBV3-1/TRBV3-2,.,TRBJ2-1,ASSLTRGNEQF
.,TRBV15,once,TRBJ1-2,ATSTGRGYT
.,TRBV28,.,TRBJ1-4,ASSLGQAPTNEKLF